This TCR beta chain was identified during a study of T cells after posttransplantation cyclophosphamide. Whole-study findings and limits: TRB overlap between skin or GI tissue T cells and blood was limited.

With regard to this clone: Its antigen is undetermined. At one end the junction does not follow the germline gene, possibly because of a read error.

The method was immunoSEQ multiplex PCR; TCRdb's version includes in-frame clones alone and lacks a portion of them. The sample lists 10,000 to 13,000 clones; approximately 89% were seen once. CDR1 and CDR2 from the germline V gene are SGHTA and FQGNSA. This CDR3 has 16 residues. Treatment was busulfan-fludarabine conditioning, a marrow graft, and cyclophosphamide on days +3 and +4. Sequences were derived from CD4+ T cells sorted from PBMCs, sampled after allogeneic stem cell transplant with posttransplant cyclophosphamide. The chain is built from TRBV7-2 and TRBJ1-6; the match to TRBD1 covers 10 bases. The sequence was obtained from a male patient aged 25-45 years who received an allogeneic stem cell transplant from a related donor, was CMV-positive, and had acute GVHD only. Some T cells may have come from the graft donor. As DNA, the CDR3 is TGTGCCAGCAGGTCGACAGGGGGCTCCTATAATTCCCCCCTCCACTTT. Translating it yields CASRSTGGSYNSPLHF.